This is a list of T cell receptor beta chains from one sample in a study of shared clonotypes between healthy human individuals. This table comes from immunoSEQ multiplex PCR, and its TCRdb copy is limited to in-frame clones, with some not included. The table has around 1 million clones, around 80% seen once. The sample taken for sequencing was memory CD4+ T cells sorted from blood. These receptors were collected from a man aged 18-30 years in good health. The conserved cysteine and the conserved F or W are not part of the CDR3 here.

CDR3aa | v_gene
ASSLPGQGPSGGNTIY | TRBV14
ASIEFRLPEAF | TRBV11-2
ASRRDRTEAF | TRBV2
ASSLVEHEQY | TRBV11-2
ASSPPGLTGELF | TRBV6-5
ASSQEARAEAF | TRBV4-3
ASSPRGAAEAF | TRBV6-5
ASSGQPMNTEAF | TRBV19
ASRGTERASYEQY | TRBV6-1
SATSQEKLF | TRBV20-1
APRGATYEQY | TRBV10-1
ASSPAGGSYEQY | TRBV4-1
ASSLGGNKNIQY | TRBV5-8
ASSLIDNSPLH | TRBV5-6
ASRKTDFNEKLF | TRBV2
ASSISGGPYNEQF | TRBV7-6
ASSPRRGREETQY | TRBV7-2
ATSPGGNQPQH | TRBV19
ASRQGNVGGYT | TRBV6-6
ASGLGIPGRGETQY | TRBV12-5
ASSTNRGGDTQY | TRBV7-3
ASSFSGGGETQY | TRBV7-2
AISERAGAYTQY | TRBV10-3
ASSSGLNTGELF | TRBV7-2
AITERDSYEQY | TRBV10-3
ASRRDLYGYT | TRBV6-5
ASSFSGTSGAQETQY | TRBV7-3
ASSPDSRSYEQY | TRBV5-1
ASSLDTGGHSGNTIY | TRBV7-2
ASRPQGLSTDTQY | TRBV2
ASSPGQSQPQH | TRBV19
ASLSAGNTIY | TRBV28
ASSLEGVSQPQH | TRBV5-1
AWREQSGQGYQPQH | TRBV30
ASSPGGQETQY | TRBV18
ASSMNVGIAHGNTIY | TRBV9
AWSSRQGQAF | TRBV30
ASSYWKDQPQH | TRBV6-5
ASSRRESNGELF | TRBV19
ASNLNRQKGNEQF | TRBV5-8
SVTGQGVRGTEAF | TRBV29-1
ATGTSGGGSPDTQY | TRBV10-3
ASSSHGGVDEQY | TRBV7-9
ASSPYSDRPHEQY | TRBV7-9
ASSPTGTGELF | TRBV4-2
ASTTSGGLETQY | TRBV5-1
ASSPPRNSVEQF | TRBV9
ASSFRGQNTGELF | TRBV5-5
AISSGTGKENQH | TRBV10-3
AWSVKLNTEAF | TRBV30
ASSFPGGTDTQY | TRBV5-4
ASSLTGLQGYGYT | TRBV5-8
ASSQEWVSRTDTQY | TRBV4-3
ASRRGDISYEQY | TRBV6-1
ASRDHSSTGEQY | TRBV2
ASSPGRAYGYT | TRBV18
ASSPGTSRGDTQY | TRBV7-7
AWGRLGGTLGEQY | TRBV30
ASSLTGGQNTIY | TRBV28